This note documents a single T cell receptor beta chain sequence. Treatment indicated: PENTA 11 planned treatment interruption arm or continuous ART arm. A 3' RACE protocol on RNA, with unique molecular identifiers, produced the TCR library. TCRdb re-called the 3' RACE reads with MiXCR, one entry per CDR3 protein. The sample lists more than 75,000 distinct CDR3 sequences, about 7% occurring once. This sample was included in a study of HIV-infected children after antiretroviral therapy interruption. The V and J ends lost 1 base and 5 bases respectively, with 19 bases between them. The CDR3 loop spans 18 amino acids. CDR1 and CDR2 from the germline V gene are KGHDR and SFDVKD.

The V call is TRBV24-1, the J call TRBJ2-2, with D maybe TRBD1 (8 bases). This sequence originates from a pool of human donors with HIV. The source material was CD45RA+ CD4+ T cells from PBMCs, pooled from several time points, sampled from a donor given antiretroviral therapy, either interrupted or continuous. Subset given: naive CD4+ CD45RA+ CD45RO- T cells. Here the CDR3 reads CATSDFPTGERGTGELFF. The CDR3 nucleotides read TGTGCCACCAGTGATTTCCCGACAGGGGAGCGGGGAACCGGGGAGCTGTTTTTT.